This T cell receptor (beta chain) emerged from a study of shared clonotypes between healthy human individuals. The CDR3 consists of 15 residues. Germline trimming cut 4 bases from V and 4 bases from J; bases unmatched to any gene: 9. Germline CDR1 MNHNY, CDR2 SVGAGI (reference sequence). In the authors' workflow: Filtering differed since immunoSEQ provided only junctions, with no quality scores. Clones were read by immunoSEQ multiplex PCR, and TCRdb kept only the in-frame ones, dropping some. V, J and clone size were drawn from that table, and D and trimming were deduced from the DNA. Of about 470,000 clones listed, around 79% are singletons. Tens of millions of PBMCs were counted before genomic DNA extraction.

Sequencing was carried out using PBMCs. The TCR comes from a woman aged 40 to 49 in good health. Some clones in this sample may be carry-over from other donors' samples. The gene calls are TRBV6-6 and TRBJ1-2, with 7 bases matching TRBD1. The CDR3 coding sequence is TGTGCCAGCAGTTCCCACCCGGGACAGCCCTATGGCTACACCTTC. The encoded protein is CASSSHPGQPYGYTF.